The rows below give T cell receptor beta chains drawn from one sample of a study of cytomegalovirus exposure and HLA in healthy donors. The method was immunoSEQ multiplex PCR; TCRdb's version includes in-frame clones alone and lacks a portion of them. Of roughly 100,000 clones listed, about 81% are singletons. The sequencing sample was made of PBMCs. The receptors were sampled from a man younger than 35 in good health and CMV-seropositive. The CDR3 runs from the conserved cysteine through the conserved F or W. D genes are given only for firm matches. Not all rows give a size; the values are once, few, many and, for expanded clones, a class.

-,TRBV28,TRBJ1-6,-,TGTGCCAGCAGCCACGGGGGGGTGAGCTCCTATAATTCACCCCTCCACTTT,CASSHGGVSSYNSPLHF
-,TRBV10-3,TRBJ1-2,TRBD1,TGTGCCATCAGCTTACCCCGACAGGGGGCGGATGGCTACACCTTC,CAISLPRQGADGYTF
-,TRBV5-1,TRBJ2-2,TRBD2,TGCGCCAGCAGCTCGGGACTAGCGGGGGGGCGGAACACCGGGGAGCTGTTTTTT,CASSSGLAGGRNTGELFF
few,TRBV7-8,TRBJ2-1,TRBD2,TGTGCCAGCAGCTCGACTAGCGGGGTTTCCGGGGAGCCCAATGAGCAGTTCTTC,CASSSTSGVSGEPNEQFF
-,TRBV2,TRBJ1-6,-,TGTGCCAGCAGTGAGATCGGCGGTTCACCCCTCCACTTT,CASSEIGGSPLHF
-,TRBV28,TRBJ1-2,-,TGTGCCAGCAGTGCGTCGACAGGTTTCTATGGCTACACCTTC,CASSASTGFYGYTF
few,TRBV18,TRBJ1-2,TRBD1,TGTGCCAGCTCCCTTGACAGGGACCTCTATGGCTACACCTTC,CASSLDRDLYGYTF
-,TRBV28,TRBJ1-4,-,TGTGCCAGCAGCCCTGTTACAGGGGAAAAACTGTTTTTT,CASSPVTGEKLFF
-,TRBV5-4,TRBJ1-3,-,TGTGCCGTTAGAGACGGGGGGGGGAGCTCTGGAAACACCATATATTTT,CAVRDGGGSSGNTIYF
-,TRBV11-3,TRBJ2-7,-,TGTGCCAGCAGCGACGGGGGAACCTACGAGCAGTACTTC,CASSDGGTYEQYF
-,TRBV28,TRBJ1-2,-,TGTGCCAGCAGTCCTCCTCTCAGGCAAAGCTACACCTTC,CASSPPLRQSYTF
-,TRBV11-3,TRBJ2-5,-,TGTGCCAGCAGCGGCTCGACGGGGGAGACCCAGTACTTC,CASSGSTGETQYF
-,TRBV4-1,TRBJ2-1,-,TGCGCCAGCAGCCAAGATACCTGGGCGGGCTCCTACAATGAGCAGTTCTTC,CASSQDTWAGSYNEQFF
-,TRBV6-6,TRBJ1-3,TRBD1,TGTGCCAGCAGTTTCCGGACAGGGGGGACTGGAAACACCATATATTTT,CASSFRTGGTGNTIYF
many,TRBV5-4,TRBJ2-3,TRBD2,TGTGCCAGCAGGGCGAGGACTAGCGGGGGAGGTACGCAGTATTTT,CASRARTSGGGTQYF
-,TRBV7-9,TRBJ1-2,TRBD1,TGTGCCAGCAGCCGACAGGGTCCCTATGGCTACACCTTC,CASSRQGPYGYTF
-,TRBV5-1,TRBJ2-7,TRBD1,TGCGCCAGCAGGAACGACAGGGTTTTCGGAGAGCAGTACTTC,CASRNDRVFGEQYF
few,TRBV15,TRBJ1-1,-,TGTGCCACCAGCAGAGAGAGAGGAACGGGACATGGAGCTTTCTTT,CATSRERGTGHGAFF
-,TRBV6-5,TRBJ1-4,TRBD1,TGTGCCAGCAGCCTGTCAGGGGGTTCTAATGAAAAACTGTTTTTT,CASSLSGGSNEKLFF
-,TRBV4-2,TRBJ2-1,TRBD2,TGTGCCAGCAGCCAACTAGCGGGGGGAAGGAATGAGCAGTTCTTC,CASSQLAGGRNEQFF
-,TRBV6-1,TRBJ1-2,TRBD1,TGTGCCAGCAGAGGGAAGACAGGGATGGGCTATGGCTACACCTTC,CASRGKTGMGYGYTF
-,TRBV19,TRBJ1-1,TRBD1,TGTGCCAGTAGTATCGGACAGGGCGCCCTAAACACTGAAGCTTTCTTT,CASSIGQGALNTEAFF
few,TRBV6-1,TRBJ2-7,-,TGTGCCAGCAGTGAAAAAATGAGGGTGCAGTACTTC,CASSEKMRVQYF
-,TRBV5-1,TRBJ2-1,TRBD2,TGCGCCAGCAGCTTGGGGTCTAGCGGGTTGGAGCAGTTCTTC,CASSLGSSGLEQFF
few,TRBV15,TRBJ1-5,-,TGTGCCACCAGCAGGGAAACTCAGGTTAAGCCCCAGCATTTT,CATSRETQVKPQHF
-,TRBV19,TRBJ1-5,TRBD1,TGTGCCAGTAGTGCCGGGACAGGGAGAAATCAGCCCCAGCATTTT,CASSAGTGRNQPQHF
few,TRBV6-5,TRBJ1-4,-,TGTGCCATCGGACAGTTTCTTAATGAAAAACTGTTTTTT,CAIGQFLNEKLFF
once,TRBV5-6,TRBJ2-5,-,TGTGCCAGCAGCTTGGGCGGGGGCACAGAGACCCAGTACTTC,CASSLGGGTETQYF
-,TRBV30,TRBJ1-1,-,TGTGCCCGGAGGGAGATAAACAGGGACACTGAAGCTTTCTTT,CARREINRDTEAFF
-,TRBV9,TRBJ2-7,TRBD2,TGTGCCAGCAGCTTAACTAGCGGGGGGCCCTACGAGCAGTACTTC,CASSLTSGGPYEQYF
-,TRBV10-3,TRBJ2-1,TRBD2,TGTGCCATCAGTGAGTCGGGCGGCGGGAGTGGGAATGAGCAGTTCTTC,CAISESGGGSGNEQFF
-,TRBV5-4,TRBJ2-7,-,TGTGCCAGCAGCTTGGCGGGGGGCCTCTCCTACGAGCAGTACTTC,CASSLAGGLSYEQYF